This T cell receptor (beta chain) was sequenced in a study of blood T cells in healthy people across ages. This clonotype has more than one count but fewer than ten. Its specificity is not known. The authors ran a second PCR of about 7 to 11 cycles using a sample-barcoded 5' primer and a J-beta primer mix. TCRdb called the 5' RACE reads again in MiXCR, with one record for every CDR3 protein. The sample holds 1.5 million to 2 million distinct CDR3 sequences, about 31% seen once. Regarding the study as a whole: Observed TCR beta diversity per million T cells went down as age went up. This fall followed a roughly linear course with age.

CDR3 length: 17 residues. Trimming stripped 4 bases from V and 2 bases from J, with 21 bases between. Per germline, CDR1 LGHDT and CDR2 YNNKEL (reference sequence). The specimen sequenced was blood. The TCR was taken from a woman in her twenties or thirties in good health. The V call is TRBV3-1, the J call TRBJ2-7; the D gene is possibly TRBD1 (5 bases). The CDR3 is CASSPLLKRGPAYEQYF. In DNA, the CDR3 is TGTGCCAGCAGCCCCCTGTTGAAAAGGGGCCCTGCCTACGAGCAGTACTTC.